This is a list of T cell receptor beta chains from one sample in a study of response to subunit inactivated influenza vaccine. TCRdb reanalysed the RT-PCR reads using MiXCR and keeps one entry per CDR3 protein. The sample yields some 850,000 distinct CDR3 sequences, 15% to 20% seen once. The sequenced sample was PBMCs from blood, obtained about 5 days after vaccination. These receptors were obtained from a man aged 50 to 59 who received an inactivated influenza vaccine. The CDR3 runs from the conserved cysteine through the conserved F or W. D genes are given only for firm matches. Some rows have no size entry. The others give once, few or many, or a class for an expanded clone.

TRBV10-3	TRBJ2-5	few	14	TRBD2	CATVAGAIQETQYF	TGTGCCACGGTAGCGGGAGCGATCCAAGAGACCCAGTACTTC
TRBV7-2	TRBJ2-1	few	15	NA	CASSLAGVAYNEQFF	TGTGCCAGCAGCTTAGCGGGAGTAGCCTACAATGAGCAGTTCTTC
TRBV5-1	TRBJ2-3	many	14	NA	CASSSGQITDTQYF	TGTGCCAGCAGCTCCGGACAGATCACAGATACGCAGTATTTT
TRBV7-2	TRBJ2-1	many	13	NA	CASSLVWGRGQFF	TGTGCCAGCAGCTTAGTTTGGGGGCGCGGGCAGTTCTTC
TRBV20-1	TRBJ2-1	NA	16	NA	CSARGAGGRKYNEQFF	TGCAGTGCTAGAGGGGCTGGTGGGAGAAAATACAATGAGCAGTTCTTC
TRBV7-2	TRBJ2-5	few	14	TRBD2	CASSLVSGGETQYF	TGTGCCAGCAGCTTAGTTAGCGGGGGGGAGACCCAGTACTTC
TRBV20-1	TRBJ2-2	NA	15	TRBD2	CSASPTSGSLGELFF	TGCAGTGCTAGCCCGACTAGCGGGAGCTTAGGGGAGCTGTTTTTT
TRBV9	TRBJ1-1	NA	17	NA	CASSVGRGERRNTEAFF	TGTGCCAGCAGCGTAGGTAGGGGTGAAAGGAGGAACACTGAAGCTTTCTTT
TRBV20-1	TRBJ2-1	many	12	NA	CSARLAYNEQFF	TGCAGTGCTAGACTAGCTTACAATGAGCAGTTCTTC
TRBV30	TRBJ1-5	few	13	NA	CAWSRAGNQPQHF	TGTGCCTGGAGTCGGGCAGGTAATCAGCCCCAGCATTTT
TRBV9	TRBJ2-7	NA	15	TRBD1	CASSETGTGGNEQYF	TGTGCCAGCAGCGAAACCGGGACAGGGGGCAACGAGCAGTACTTC
TRBV7-9	TRBJ2-3	NA	13	NA	CASSRPGVDTQYF	TGTGCCAGCAGTCGTCCGGGAGTGGATACGCAGTATTTT
TRBV19	TRBJ2-1	few	16	TRBD2	CASRDPLAGGPNEQFF	TGTGCCAGCCGCGACCCTCTAGCGGGAGGGCCCAATGAGCAGTTCTTC
TRBV15	TRBJ2-1	few	16	TRBD1	CATSRKPDRAHNEQFF	TGTGCCACCAGCAGGAAACCGGACAGGGCGCACAATGAGCAGTTCTTC
TRBV7-9	TRBJ2-5	few	13	NA	CASSLLDGETQYF	TGTGCCAGCAGCTTATTAGACGGAGAGACCCAGTACTTC
TRBV5-1	TRBJ2-3	NA	13	NA	CASKIPATDTQYF	TGCGCCAGCAAAATCCCGGCCACAGATACGCAGTATTTT
TRBV2	TRBJ2-4	NA	16	TRBD2	CASSEAQRTSGGKQYF	TGTGCCAGCAGTGAAGCACAAAGGACTAGCGGGGGGAAACAGTACTTC
TRBV5-1	TRBJ1-2	few	13	NA	CASSLEDLYGYTF	TGCGCCAGCAGCTTGGAGGACCTTTATGGCTACACCTTC
TRBV5-5	TRBJ2-5	few	17	TRBD2	CASSSYLLAGVGETQYF	TGTGCCAGCAGCTCTTACCTACTAGCGGGAGTGGGAGAGACCCAGTACTTC
TRBV28	TRBJ2-3	few	14	NA	CASSLDQGGDTQYF	TGTGCCAGCAGTTTAGATCAGGGGGGCGATACGCAGTATTTT
TRBV18	TRBJ2-7	NA	14	NA	CASSFRPGDYEQYF	TGTGCCAGCTCATTCCGCCCGGGGGACTACGAGCAGTACTTC
TRBV6-4	TRBJ2-1	NA	12	NA	CASPGRFNEQLF	TGTGCCAGCCCCGGGAGATTCAATGAGCAGCTCTTC
TRBV20-1	TRBJ2-1	few	15	NA	CSARETEGPYNEQFF	TGCAGTGCTAGAGAGACGGAGGGGCCCTACAATGAGCAGTTCTTC
TRBV20-1	TRBJ1-3	NA	10	NA	CSASRDTIYF	TGCAGTGCTAGTCGCGACACCATATATTTT
TRBV12-3/TRBV12-4	TRBJ2-3	NA	17	TRBD1	CASSLGRGHLEQGPQYF	TGTGCCAGCAGTTTGGGAAGGGGGCATTTAGAACAGGGACCGCAGTATTTT
TRBV20-1	TRBJ2-7	NA	16	TRBD1	CSARASGTGAKYEQYF	TGCAGTGCTAGAGCCTCTGGGACAGGGGCCAAATACGAGCAGTACTTC
TRBV20-1	TRBJ1-3	few	14	NA	CSARPGLGPSTIYF	TGCAGTGCTAGACCCGGGTTGGGACCGTCCACCATATATTTT
TRBV20-1	TRBJ1-1	NA	12	NA	CSAPRDHTEAFF	TGCAGTGCTCCGAGGGACCACACTGAAGCTTTCTTT
TRBV7-2	TRBJ2-2	NA	14	NA	CASLEAGLTGELFF	TGTGCCAGCCTTGAGGCCGGGCTCACCGGGGAGCTGTTTTTT
TRBV7-2	TRBJ2-2	NA	15	NA	CASSPDSMNTGELFF	TGTGCCAGCAGCCCCGACTCGATGAACACCGGGGAGCTGTTTTTT
TRBV9	TRBJ1-1	NA	15	NA	CASTKEGSANTEAFF	TGTGCCAGCACTAAGGAAGGTTCAGCGAACACTGAAGCTTTCTTT
TRBV20-1	TRBJ2-1	NA	16	NA	CSARLRLEGDYNEQFF	TGCAGTGCCCGCCTTAGGTTAGAGGGGGACTACAATGAGCAGTTCTTC
TRBV4-3	TRBJ2-3	NA	15	TRBD2	CASSQGISGGDTQYF	TGCGCCAGCAGCCAAGGAATTAGCGGGGGGGATACGCAGTATTTT
TRBV20-1	TRBJ2-3	NA	15	TRBD2	CSARGLAFGTDTQYF	TGCAGTGCTAGAGGACTAGCGTTTGGCACAGATACGCAGTATTTT
TRBV20-1	TRBJ2-5	few	15	TRBD2	CSARGLAGVPETQYF	TGCAGTGCTAGGGGGTTAGCGGGAGTTCCAGAGACCCAGTACTTC
TRBV29-1	TRBJ2-1	NA	16	TRBD1	CSVDTSGGASYNEQFF	TGCAGCGTTGACACGTCAGGGGGAGCCTCCTACAATGAGCAGTTCTTC
TRBV4-3	TRBJ2-6	NA	17	NA	CASSREIHRSGANVLTF	TGCGCCAGCAGCCGGGAAATACACAGATCTGGGGCCAACGTCCTGACTTTC
TRBV7-9	TRBJ2-1	many	13	NA	CASSLAAYNEQFF	TGTGCCAGCAGTTTGGCTGCCTACAATGAGCAGTTCTTC
TRBV29-1	TRBJ1-2	few	13	TRBD1	CSVQGQGAVGYTF	TGCAGCGTTCAAGGACAGGGGGCAGTCGGCTACACCTTC
TRBV24-1	TRBJ2-3	NA	11	NA	CATSQGDTQYF	TGTGCCACCAGTCAGGGAGATACGCAGTATTTT
TRBV18	TRBJ1-6	NA	15	NA	CASSPGQPDNSPLHF	TGTGCCAGCTCACCGGGACAACCTGATAATTCACCCCTCCACTTT
TRBV12-3/TRBV12-4	TRBJ2-3	once	12	NA	CASAFPTDTQYF	TGTGCCAGCGCTTTTCCCACAGATACGCAGTATTTT
TRBV18	TRBJ2-1	few	16	TRBD2	CASSPLTSGFYNEQFF	TGTGCCAGCTCTCCCTTGACTAGCGGATTTTACAATGAGCAGTTCTTC